Presented here are 11 T cell receptor beta chains from one specimen sequenced in a study of T cells in Graves' hyperthyroidism and ophthalmopathy. RNA transcripts were the template for amplifying TCR beta CDR3 regions. RT-PCR in the first round (using the HTBI primer set) targeted the TCR CDR3. MiXCR was run by TCRdb on the multiplex PCR reads, yielding one entry per CDR3 protein. The profile shows hundreds of thousands of distinct CDR3 sequences, around 15% of them singletons. Sequencing used blood. These receptors were collected from a man aged 18 to 30 with Graves' ophthalmopathy.

This clonotype was seen more than once but under ten times. CDR3 coding DNA: TGCAGTGCTAGAGAAATGAAGGGGACTTCCTACAATGAGCAGTTCTTC. Translated: CSAREMKGTSYNEQFF. The chain has TRBV20-1 and TRBJ2-1, with D perhaps matching TRBD2 (6 bases). In germline, CDR1 is DFQATT, CDR2 SNEGSKA (reference sequence). Between the trimmed V and J ends, which lost 0 bases and 1 base, there was a span of 13 bases. The CDR3 consists of 16 residues.

This clonotype was detected ten times or more. The chain carries TRBV3-1 and TRBJ1-3; D unresolved. CDR3 size: 13 residues. CDR1 and CDR2 (germline): LGHDT, YNNKEL (reference sequence). V lost 0 bases, J lost 3 bases, and 3 bases lay in between. CDR3 sequence: CASSQDFGNTIYF. The CDR3 nucleotides are TGTGCCAGCAGCCAAGATTTTGGAAACACCATATATTTT.

About this clonotype: A much larger clone sits a single nucleotide away, making a read error possible. The gene calls are TRBV13 and TRBJ2-7, with D possibly called TRBD1 or TRBD2 (7 bases each). Germline loops: CDR1 PRHDT, CDR2 FYEKMQ (reference sequence). Trimming took off 4 bases at V and 2 bases at J, with 15 bases between the two ends. CDR3 size: 15 residues. The CDR3: CASSSGGAPAYEQYF. The CDR3 region has the DNA TGTGCCAGCAGCTCAGGGGGGGCGCCTGCCTACGAGCAGTACTTC. The entire variable domain, with the rest obtained from reference TRBV13 and TRBJ2-7, is as follows: AAGVIQSPRHLIKEKRETATLKCYPIPRHDTVYWYQQGPGQDPQFLISFYEKMQSDKGSIPDRFSAQQFSDYHSELNMSSLELGDSALYFCASSSGGAPAYEQYFGPGTRLTVT.

This clonotype was seen ten or more times. The chain carries TRBV20-1 and TRBJ2-2, with D possibly matching TRBD2 (5 bases). The CDR3 loop spans 14 amino acids. Trimming stripped 3 bases from V and 2 bases from J, with 10 bases between. Germline-derived CDR1 and CDR2 are DFQATT and SNEGSKA (reference sequence). The CDR3 DNA reads TGCAGTGCTAGGCCACGGGGTAACACCGGGGAGCTGTTTTTT. Translating gives CSARPRGNTGELFF.

This clonotype was observed at least ten times. This rearrangement joins TRBV27 to TRBJ1-5, with D unclear. Looked up from germline, CDR1 is MNHEY and CDR2 is SMNVEV (reference sequence). The length of the CDR3 is 15 residues. V was trimmed by 5 bases and J by 0 bases, leaving 11 bases between them. Here the CDR3 DNA reads TGTGCCAGCAGTCCGACCGGGAGTAGCAATCAGCCCCAGCATTTT. Its protein is CASSPTGSSNQPQHF.

This clonotype was counted many times. The chain has TRBV20-1 and TRBJ1-3, with 10 bases that match TRBD1. The CDR3 has 15 amino acids. V shed 5 bases and J 2 bases; nucleotides not matched to a gene: 6. Germline V gene data show CDR1 as DFQATT and CDR2 as SNEGSKA (reference sequence). The CDR3 region is CSAAGQGSAGNTIYF. CDR3 DNA sequence: TGCAGTGCTGCGGGACAGGGGAGTGCTGGAAACACCATATATTTT.

There are many counts of this clonotype. This rearrangement joins TRBV13 to TRBJ2-5, with 7 bases that match TRBD2. The CDR3 runs 16 residues. The ends lost 0 bases at V and 1 base at J; junction bases unmatched: 5. Germline lookup yields CDR1 PRHDT and CDR2 FYEKMQ (reference sequence). CDR3 region: CASSLGPGGFQETQYF. CDR3 coding DNA: TGTGCCAGCAGCTTAGGTCCGGGGGGATTCCAAGAGACCCAGTACTTC. The whole variable domain, filled in from reference TRBV13 and TRBJ2-5, reads AAGVIQSPRHLIKEKRETATLKCYPIPRHDTVYWYQQGPGQDPQFLISFYEKMQSDKGSIPDRFSAQQFSDYHSELNMSSLELGDSALYFCASSLGPGGFQETQYFGPGTRLLVL.

This clonotype showed up many times. The chain links TRBV20-1 to TRBJ2-1; D not certain. CDR1 is DFQATT, CDR2 SNEGSKA, per germline (reference sequence). The CDR3 has 16 residues. Between the trimmed V and J ends, which lost 0 bases and 2 bases, there was a span of 14 bases. CDR3 residues: CSARDLGKRTYNEQFF. In DNA, the CDR3 is TGCAGTGCTAGAGATTTGGGGAAACGCACCTACAATGAGCAGTTCTTC.

The table lists this clonotype with many counts. V and J are TRBV6-6 and TRBJ2-7; D could derive from TRBD1 or TRBD2 (5 bases each). The CDR3 loop spans 14 amino acids. V lost 2 bases and J 2 bases, leaving 10 bases between the germline ends. Germline-derived CDR1 and CDR2 are MNHNY and SVGAGI (reference sequence). DNA for the CDR3: TGTGCCAGCAGTTACCTGGGACCGACCTACGAGCAGTACTTC. It encodes CASSYLGPTYEQYF.

This clonotype was counted between two and nine times. The rearrangement uses TRBV27 and TRBJ1-4, with TRBD1 matching 7 bases. V trimming: 5 bases; J trimming: 0 bases; junction bases outside the gene matches: 9. The germline CDR1 and CDR2 sequences are MNHEY and SMNVEV (reference sequence). This CDR3 is built from 17 residues. The CDR3 region has the DNA TGTGCCAGCAGTCTAAGACAGGGAGGGACAACTAATGAAAAACTGTTTTTT. Translated: CASSLRQGGTTNEKLFF.

This clonotype was observed a single time. Possible read error: a much larger clone is one base away. The chain joins TRBV6-2 or TRBV6-3 to TRBJ2-1, with D unresolved. Looked up from germline, CDR1 is MNHEY and CDR2 is SVGEGT. Trimming removed 5 bases at V and 9 bases at J, with 14 bases between. The CDR3 runs to 13 residues. The CDR3 nucleotides read TGTGCCAGCAGTGAGTCCTGGGGTGGTGAGCAGTTCTTC. It yields the protein CASSESWGGEQFF.